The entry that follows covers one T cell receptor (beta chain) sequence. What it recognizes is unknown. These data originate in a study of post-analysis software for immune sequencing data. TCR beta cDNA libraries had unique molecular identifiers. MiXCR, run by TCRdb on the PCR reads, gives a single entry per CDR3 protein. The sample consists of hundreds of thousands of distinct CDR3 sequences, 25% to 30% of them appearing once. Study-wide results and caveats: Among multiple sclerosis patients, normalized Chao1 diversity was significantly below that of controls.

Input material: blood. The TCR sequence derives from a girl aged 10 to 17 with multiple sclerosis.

CDR3 residues: CASSPLPWGSEAFF. The CDR3, as DNA: TGTGCCAGCAGCCCTCTCCCTTGGGGCAGTGAAGCTTTCTTT. The rearrangement joins TRBV5-4 to TRBJ1-1, with D perhaps matching TRBD1 (5 bases). Germline V gives CDR1 SGHNT, CDR2 YYREEE (reference sequence). Trimming took off 4 bases at V and 7 bases at J, with 17 bases between the two ends. The CDR3 has 14 amino acids.